This TCR beta chain comes out of a study of T-cell memory formation after mild COVID-19. TCRdb re-derived calls from the 5' RACE reads in MiXCR, one entry per CDR3 protein. The sample carries about 290,000 distinct CDR3 sequences, around 15% recorded once. Trimming took 2 bases from V and 2 from J; bases not matched to a gene: 5. This CDR3 contains 16 residues. Germline CDR1 SGHTA, CDR2 FQGNSA. The specimen sequenced was PBMCs or a T cell subset sorted from them (not recorded which). The receptor comes from a young man who had mild COVID-19 (a few samples of this study predate the infection). Cell type and time point are not known. The chain combines TRBV7-2 with TRBJ2-3; TRBD1 matches 9 bases. The CDR3 DNA is TGTGCCAGCAGCTTAAGAGGACAGGGGCCCACAGATACGCAGTATTTT. The encoded protein is CASSLRGQGPTDTQYF. Drawing the rest from reference TRBV7-2 and TRBJ2-3, the complete variable domain is GAGVSQSPSNKVTEKGKDVELRCDPISGHTALYWYRQSLGQGLEFLIYFQGNSAPDKSGLPSDRFSAERTGGSVSTLTIQRTQQEDSAVYLCASSLRGQGPTDTQYFGPGTRLTVL.